The clone carrying this T cell receptor (beta chain) is a singleton in its sample. Its target is unknown. The primer mix had 60 Vbeta and 13 Jbeta primers. Profiled with immunoSEQ multiplex PCR; TCRdb holds only in-frame clones, not every one. Among approximately 98,000 clones listed, approximately 74% were seen once. This sample was taken from a study of cytomegalovirus exposure and HLA in healthy donors. The wider study: The Caucasian-associated ancestry cluster contained about four fifths of the approximately 400 genotyped donors.

The CDR3 loop spans 13 amino acids. Germline loops: CDR1 SGHNT, CDR2 YYREEE (reference sequence). J was trimmed by 3 bases and V by 5 bases; bases with no gene match: 3. The study's findings and limits: Within the data, a cluster of highly shared sequence variants was likely a sequencing artifact. The Asian-associated ancestry cluster reportedly had fewer N-insertions than the roughly 700-donor mean in a later analysis.

Sequencing input: PBMCs. J is TRBJ1-2 and V is TRBV5-4; 8 nucleotides match TRBD1. The clonotype was recovered from a male donor in good health and CMV-seronegative. The CDR3: CASRPTGDYGYTF. As DNA, the CDR3 is TGTGCCAGCAGACCGACAGGGGACTATGGCTACACCTTC.